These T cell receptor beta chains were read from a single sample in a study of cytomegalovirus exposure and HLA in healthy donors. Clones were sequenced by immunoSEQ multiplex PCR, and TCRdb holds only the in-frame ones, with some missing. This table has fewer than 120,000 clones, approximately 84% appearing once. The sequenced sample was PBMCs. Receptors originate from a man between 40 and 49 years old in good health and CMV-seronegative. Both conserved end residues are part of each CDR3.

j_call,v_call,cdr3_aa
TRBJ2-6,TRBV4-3,CASSPSGPHTSGANVLTF
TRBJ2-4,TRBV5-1,CASSSRTGGIQYF
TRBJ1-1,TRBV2,CASGRDTTRAGNTEAFF
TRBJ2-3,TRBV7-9,CASSFSRGVGTDTQYF
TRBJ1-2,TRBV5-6,CASSFPGGLYGYTF
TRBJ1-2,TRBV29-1,CSVAPTAANYGYTF
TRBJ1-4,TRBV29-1,CSVEDPEGGEKLFF
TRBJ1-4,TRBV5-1,CASSTGTANNEKLFF
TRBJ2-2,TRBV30,CAWKVGTDLNFQITGELFF
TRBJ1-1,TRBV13,CASSPPGQRGAFF
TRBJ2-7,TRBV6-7,CASNPSRRDNGEQYF
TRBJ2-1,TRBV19,CASTHRTGHLSGQFF
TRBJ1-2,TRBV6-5,CASSYSGADYGYTF
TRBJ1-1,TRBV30,CAWAGQGTTEAFF
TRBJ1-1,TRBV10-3,CAISESGGGNTEAFF
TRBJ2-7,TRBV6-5,CASSYTGNNEQYF
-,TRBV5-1,CASSFSGGSPYEQYF
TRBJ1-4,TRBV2,CASRDRAGNEKLFF
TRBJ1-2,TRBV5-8,CASSFLDRENYGYTF
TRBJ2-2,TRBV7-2,CASSFLSGGATGELFF
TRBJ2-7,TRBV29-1,CSAGSGYEQYF
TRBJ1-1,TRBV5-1,CASSLRTGRDTEAFF
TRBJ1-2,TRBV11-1,CASSLGLEGYTF
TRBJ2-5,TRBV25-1,CASSVGVSETQYF
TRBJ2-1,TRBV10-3,CATSGTGGYNEQFF
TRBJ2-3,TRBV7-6,CASSSGGNTDTQYF
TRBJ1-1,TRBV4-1,CASSQGRGYTEAFF
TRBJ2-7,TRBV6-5,CASSYSRQGWYEQYF
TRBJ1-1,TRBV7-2,CASSFVRSTEAFF
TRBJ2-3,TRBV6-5,CASSAADTQYF
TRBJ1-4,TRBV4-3,CASSQDYGKLFF
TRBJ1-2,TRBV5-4,CASSAKDSLPLLDGYTF
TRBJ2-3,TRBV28,CASIRSGGADTQYF
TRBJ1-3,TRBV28,CASSQGGAPGNTIYF
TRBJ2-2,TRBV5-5,CASSWLAGTGTGELFF
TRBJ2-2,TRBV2,CASSEIPGMLGGELFF
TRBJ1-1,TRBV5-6,CASSRMTGGGNTEAFF
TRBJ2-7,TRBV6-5,CASSYSRTGAEQYF
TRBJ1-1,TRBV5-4,CASSLKGGTEAFF
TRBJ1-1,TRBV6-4,CASSDSFAGHATEAFF
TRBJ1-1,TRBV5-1,CASSWEGSDRAFF
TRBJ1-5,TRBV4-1,CASSQEPGYSNQPQHF
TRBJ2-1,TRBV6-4,CASRGGAGNEQFF
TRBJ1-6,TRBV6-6,CASSFKGSGSPLHF
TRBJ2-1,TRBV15,CATSAGDDYNEQFF
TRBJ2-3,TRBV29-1,CSVEQGNTDTQYF
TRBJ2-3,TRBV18,CASSPPLAGEVDTQYF
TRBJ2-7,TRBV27,CASSPRQGPGEQYF